This TCR beta chain was documented in a study of beta chain features in type 1 diabetes. Isolated RNA was reverse transcribed in full, so expressed TCRB transcripts were sequenced. The repertoire was sequenced with immunoSEQ multiplex PCR; TCRdb's copy has only in-frame clones and lacks some. The sample yields approximately 160,000 clones, 7.5% to 10% seen once. This clone was recorded a few times. Per the germline V gene, CDR1 is SNHLY and CDR2 is FYNNEI. This CDR3 has 13 amino acids. Trimming cost V 4 bases and J 5 bases, with 9 bases left between them. This clonotype was obtained from a young woman in good health. This chain uses TRBV2 with TRBJ1-5; no clear D gene. Sequenced input: central memory CD4+ T cells from blood. CDR3 nucleotides: TGTGCCAGCAGTGGACGGGAGTATCAGCCCCAGCATTTT. The encoded protein is CASSGREYQPQHF.